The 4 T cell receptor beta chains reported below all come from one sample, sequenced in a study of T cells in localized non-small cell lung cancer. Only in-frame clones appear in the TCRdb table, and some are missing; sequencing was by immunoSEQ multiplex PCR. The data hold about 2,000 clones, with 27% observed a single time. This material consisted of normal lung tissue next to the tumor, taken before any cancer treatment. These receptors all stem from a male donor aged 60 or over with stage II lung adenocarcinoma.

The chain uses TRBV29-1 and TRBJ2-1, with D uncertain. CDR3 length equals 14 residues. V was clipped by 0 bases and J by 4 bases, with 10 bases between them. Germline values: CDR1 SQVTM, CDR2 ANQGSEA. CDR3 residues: CSVEDRLRYNEQFF. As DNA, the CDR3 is TGCAGCGTTGAAGATCGGCTGAGATACAATGAGCAGTTCTTC.

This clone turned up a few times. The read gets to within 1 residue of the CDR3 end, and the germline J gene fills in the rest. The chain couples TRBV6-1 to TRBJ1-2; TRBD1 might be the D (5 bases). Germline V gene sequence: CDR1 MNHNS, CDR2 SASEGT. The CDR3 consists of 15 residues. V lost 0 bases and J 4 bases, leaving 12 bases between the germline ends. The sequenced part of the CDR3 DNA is TGTGCCAGCAGTGAAGCGATCACAGGAACCTATGGCTACACC. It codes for CASSEAITGTYGYT. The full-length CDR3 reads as CASSEAITGTYGYTF.

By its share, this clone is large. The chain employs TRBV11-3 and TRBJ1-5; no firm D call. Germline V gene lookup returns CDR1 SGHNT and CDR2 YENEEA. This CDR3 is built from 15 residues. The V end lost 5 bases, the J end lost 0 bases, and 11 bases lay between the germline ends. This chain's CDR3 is CASSVEAYSNQPQHF. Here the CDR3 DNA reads TGTGCCAGCAGCGTCGAGGCTTATAGCAATCAGCCCCAGCATTTT.

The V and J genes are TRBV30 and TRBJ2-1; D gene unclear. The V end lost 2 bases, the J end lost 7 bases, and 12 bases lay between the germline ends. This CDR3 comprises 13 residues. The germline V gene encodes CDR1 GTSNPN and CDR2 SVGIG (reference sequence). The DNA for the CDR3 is TGTGCCTGGAGTAGGTGGTCCGGGAATGAGCAGTTCTTC. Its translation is CAWSRWSGNEQFF.